Included here is one T cell receptor beta chain sequence, with context. This record comes from a study of siplizumab effects on memory and regulatory T cells. TCRdb's table, derived via immunoSEQ multiplex PCR, lists solely in-frame clones and lacks some. Of tens of thousands of clones in the sample, around 97% were seen once. V lost 2 bases, J lost 0 bases, and 11 bases lay in between. Per germline, CDR1 SGHRS and CDR2 YFSETQ. The CDR3 has 15 amino acids. This chain joins TRBV5-1 and TRBJ1-1, with TRBD1 as a possible D gene (6 bases). The source of this sequence is a human donor in good health. Sequencing was carried out using naive CD8+ T cells sorted from blood. The CDR3 DNA follows: TGCGCCAGCAGCTTAACCACAGGGATGAACACTGAAGCTTTCTTT. Residues: CASSLTTGMNTEAFF.